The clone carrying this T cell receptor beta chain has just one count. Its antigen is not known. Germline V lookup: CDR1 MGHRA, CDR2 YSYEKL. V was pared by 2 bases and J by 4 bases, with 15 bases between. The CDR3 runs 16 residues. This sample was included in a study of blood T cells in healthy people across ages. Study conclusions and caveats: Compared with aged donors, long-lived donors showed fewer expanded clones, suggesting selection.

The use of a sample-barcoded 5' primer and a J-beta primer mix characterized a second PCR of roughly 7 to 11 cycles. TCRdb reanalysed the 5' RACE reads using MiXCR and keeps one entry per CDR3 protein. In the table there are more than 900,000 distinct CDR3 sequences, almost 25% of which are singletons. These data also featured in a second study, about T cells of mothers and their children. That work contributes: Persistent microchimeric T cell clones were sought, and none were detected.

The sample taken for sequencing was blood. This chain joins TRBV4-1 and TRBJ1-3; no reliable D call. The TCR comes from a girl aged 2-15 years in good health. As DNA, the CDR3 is TGCGCCAGCAGCCAAATCGTATTCCTCTCCGGAAACACCATATATTTT. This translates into CASSQIVFLSGNTIYF.